The clone carrying this T cell receptor beta chain was observed once. No antigen is known for it. The CDR3 has 14 amino acids. With 3 bases removed from V and 2 bases from J, the gap between germline ends came to 8 bases. Germline V gene data show CDR1 as ENHRY and CDR2 as SYGVKD. The data were obtained in a study of yellow fever vaccine responses in identical twins. TCRdb fed the RT-PCR reads into MiXCR, producing one record per CDR3 protein. The table records 30,000 to 40,000 distinct CDR3 sequences, about 61% of them present only once. General study results and limits: Twins' vaccine T cell response reportedly seemed partly convergent, partly personalized.

Sequencing used T cells from blood (PBMCs), unsorted or a sorted subset (not recorded which), obtained before or after yellow fever vaccination (not recorded which). This chain joins TRBV10-3 and TRBJ1-5; D might be TRBD1 (5 bases). This TCR came from a woman aged 18-35 years who received the yellow fever vaccine. CDR3 in amino acids: CAISERGGNQPQHF. The CDR3 bases are TGTGCCATCAGTGAAAGAGGGGGCAATCAGCCCCAGCATTTT.